This passage covers 13 T cell receptor beta chains from one sample sequenced in a study of breast tumors, draining lymph nodes, adjacent tissues. In TCRdb, the multiplex PCR reads were re-called with MiXCR into one record per CDR3 protein. Of 50,000 to 75,000 distinct CDR3 sequences listed, 45% to 65% are singletons. Input material: breast tumor tissue. These receptors all stem from a female donor with breast cancer. Some clones in this sample may be carry-over from other donors' samples.

As for this clonotype: The junction does not match germline at one end; this may be a read error. This chain connects TRBV25-1 to TRBJ2-2; D is unresolved. Looked up from germline, CDR1 is MGHDK and CDR2 is SYGVNS. The CDR3 contains 15 residues. The CDR3 sequence: CASSGEVSNSGELFF. The CDR3 bases are TGTGCCAGCAGTGGAGAGGTTTCGAACTCCGGGGAGCTGTTTTTT. The full variable domain, with the rest looked up from reference TRBV25-1 and TRBJ2-2, is EADIYQTPRYLVIGTGKKITLECSQTMGHDKMYWYQQDPGMELHLIHYSYGVNSTEKGDLSSESTVSRIRTEHFPLTLESARPSHTSQYLCASSGEVSNSGELFFGEGSRLTVL.

Turning to this clonotype: The junction differs from germline at one of its ends, possibly a read error. V and J are TRBV5-1 and TRBJ2-1, with TRBD2 matching 7 bases. The CDR3 spans 15 residues. CDR1 SGHRS and CDR2 YFSETQ come from the germline V gene. The CDR3, as DNA: TGTGCCAGTAGTCCTGGAATGGCGGGGGTCAATGAGCAGTTCTTC. Translating gives CASSPGMAGVNEQFF.

The chain is built from TRBV18 and TRBJ2-3, with D perhaps matching TRBD2 (6 bases). Germline CDR1 and CDR2: KGHSH and LQKENI. V gave up 6 bases and J gave up 2 bases, with 15 bases separating them. The CDR3 loop spans 15 amino acids. This CDR3 is CASSQLGGITDTQYF. The CDR3 DNA is TGTGCCAGCTCCCAATTGGGGGGAATCACAGATACGCAGTATTTT.

The sample holds many counts of this clonotype. V gene TRBV19 combines with J gene TRBJ1-4; no clear D. This CDR3 comprises 13 residues. Germline V lookup: CDR1 LNHDA, CDR2 SQIVND (reference sequence). Trimming took off 8 bases at V and 0 bases at J, with 7 bases between the two ends. CDR3 loop: CASPYTTNEKLFF. Written as DNA, the CDR3 is TGTGCCAGTCCCTATACAACTAATGAAAAACTGTTTTTT.

This clonotype was counted between two and nine times. This may be a read error, as it is one base from a much larger clone. The V gene is TRBV6-1, the J gene TRBJ1-5, with D unclear. The CDR3 runs to 15 residues. Germline V gene lookup returns CDR1 MNHNS and CDR2 SASEGT. V dropped 6 bases and J dropped 0 bases, with 12 bases sitting between them. DNA for the CDR3: TGTGCCAGCAGACCAGCCTTTTATAGCAATCAGCCCCAGCATTTT. This sequence encodes CASRPAFYSNQPQHF.

This clonotype was seen many times. This may be a read error: a much more frequent sequence differs by one nucleotide. The chain has TRBV6-6 and TRBJ2-1; D gene ambiguous. V dropped 5 bases and J dropped 5 bases, with 16 bases sitting between them. Germline CDR1 MNHNY, CDR2 SVGAGI (reference sequence). The CDR3 runs to 15 residues. The CDR3 loop is CASSHETRQHNEQFF. The DNA of the CDR3 is TGTGCCAGCAGTCACGAAACCCGTCAGCACAATGAGCAGTTCTTC.

This clonotype was recorded a few times. Likely a read error: the CDR3 ends without its conserved phenylalanine or tryptophan. Because the CDR3's place on the DNA is in doubt, the DNA is left out and the CDR3 is given as listed by TCRdb. The CDR3: CASSLGWDRANSGPNVLTS. The rearrangement uses TRBV7-9 and TRBJ2-6; TRBD1 is the table's D call, not checked against the DNA. With termini counted, the CDR3 has 19 amino acids. In germline, CDR1 is SEHNR, CDR2 FQNEAQ (reference sequence).

Worth noting for this clonotype: Its ends do not fully match the called genes, so a read error is possible. The chain links TRBV20-1 to TRBJ2-2; 10 bases agree with TRBD1. This CDR3 is built from 16 residues. Germline V CDR1 and CDR2: DFQATT, SNEGSKA (reference sequence). CDR3: CSAGDRDRGYTGELSW. CDR3 in DNA: TGCAGTGCTGGTGACCGGGACAGGGGATACACCGGGGAGCTGTCTTGG.

The CDR3 loop reads CASSPTSGGLNTDTQYF. In nucleotides, the CDR3 is TGCGCCAGCAGCCCGACTAGCGGGGGACTGAACACAGATACGCAGTATTTT. The chain carries TRBV5-1 and TRBJ2-3, with 12 bases matching TRBD2. Per germline, CDR1 SGHRS and CDR2 YFSETQ. V was clipped by 4 bases and J by 2 bases; unmatched bases: 8. The CDR3 covers 17 residues.

To note about this clonotype: One end of the junction fails to match germline, which may point to a read error. The J gene is TRBJ1-2, the V gene TRBV7-2; possible D gene TRBD1, 6 bases. Germline V gene lookup returns CDR1 SGHTA and CDR2 FQGNSA. The CDR3 consists of 11 residues. CDR3: CASSLRGHYAF. DNA of the CDR3: TGTGCCAGCAGCTTACGGGGGCATTACGCCTTC.

This rearrangement joins TRBV2 to TRBJ2-7; 14 nucleotides align to TRBD2. This CDR3 is 14 amino acids long. With 6 bases clipped from V and 9 bases from J, the junction kept 7 bases outside the gene matches. Germline lookup yields CDR1 SNHLY and CDR2 FYNNEI. The CDR3 protein is CASRLTSGGAVQYF. In nucleotides, the CDR3 is TGTGCCAGCAGGTTGACTAGCGGGGGGGCCGTGCAGTACTTC.

V gene TRBV5-1 combines with J gene TRBJ2-5; TRBD1 or TRBD2 may be the D gene (5 bases each). The CDR3 is made up of 14 amino acids. Trimming removed 4 bases at V and 3 bases at J, with 13 bases between. Germline-derived CDR1 and CDR2 are SGHRS and YFSETQ. The CDR3 DNA reads as TGCGCCAGCAGCCTGGGACGGCCTGAAGAGACCCAGTACTTC. Its translation is CASSLGRPEETQYF.

This clonotype is labeled medium-sized. The gene calls are TRBV7-9 and TRBJ2-3; TRBD2 matches at 13 bases. Losses at the gene ends were 5 bases for V and 4 bases for J; bases not matched to a gene: 6. The length of the CDR3 is 16 residues. CDR1 and CDR2 (germline): SEHNR, FQNEAQ (reference sequence). For the CDR3, the DNA is TGTGCCAGCAGCACCCGGACTAGCGGGAGACCAGATACGCAGTATTTT. It yields the protein CASSTRTSGRPDTQYF. Variable domain in full (rest from reference TRBV7-9 and TRBJ2-3): DTGVSQNPRHKITKRGQNVTFRCDPISEHNRLYWYRQTLGQGPEFLTYFQNEAQLEKSRLLSDRFSAERPKGSFSTLEIQRTEQGDSAMYLCASSTRTSGRPDTQYFGPGTRLTVL.